This T cell receptor (beta chain) was recorded in a study of cytomegalovirus exposure and HLA in healthy donors. Findings and limits, study-wide: Usually a TCR sequence was rare, but some public TCRs were found in many donors. Associated with HLA alleles at 0.05 false discovery rate in a later analysis were approximately 17,000 TCR beta sequences.

Primers for the PCR totalled 60 Vbeta and 13 Jbeta. This table comes from immunoSEQ multiplex PCR, and its TCRdb copy is limited to in-frame clones, with some not included. The sample holds approximately 82,000 clones, about a tenth seen once. Details on this clone: The antigen is not known.

Each of the donors was a healthy bone marrow donor. CDR3 length: 15 residues. The ends lost 4 bases at V and 2 bases at J; junction bases unmatched: 5. Germline CDR1 and CDR2: SGHNT and YYREEE (reference sequence). The sequence was obtained from a man aged 55 to 70 in good health and CMV-seropositive. Sequencing was done on a sample of PBMCs. The chain has TRBV5-4 and TRBJ2-1; 8 nucleotides match TRBD1. Here the CDR3 reads CASSAGQGTYNEQFF. As DNA, the CDR3 is TGTGCCAGCAGCGCCGGACAGGGAACCTACAATGAGCAGTTCTTC.